Below, one T cell receptor (beta chain) is given with its context. Its antigen remains unidentified. The CDR3 extends over 15 amino acids. V lost 4 bases and J lost 5; bases outside the gene matches: 10. CDR1 is SGHTA and CDR2 is FQGNSA in the germline V gene. TCRdb keeps only in-frame clones here, not all; method: immunoSEQ multiplex PCR. Counted here are around 99,000 clones, roughly 90% occurring once; the ten biggest clones make up under 7%. The data belong to a study of T cell responses to AZD1222 COVID-19 vaccine. The study, taken as a whole, reports: Nearly half of unique spike-specific TCRs reportedly avoided B.1.351 and B.1.1.7 mutated regions.

The clonotype comes from an adult in good health. This chain links TRBV7-2 with TRBJ2-5, with TRBD2 matching 7 bases. Sequencing was performed on peripheral blood, taken on day 0 of AZD1222 vaccination. The CDR3 spells CASSSLAGDRETQYF. The CDR3 nucleotides read TGTGCCAGCAGCTCCTTAGCGGGTGACCGGGAGACCCAGTACTTC.